Listed here are 15 T cell receptor beta chains from one sample, sequenced in a study of OX40 agonist ivuxolimab in advanced cancers. Data came from immunoSEQ multiplex PCR; TCRdb stores just in-frame clones and leaves some out. In the table there are about 49,000 clones, 65% to 90% of which are singletons. The material sequenced was CD4+ or CD8+ T cells sorted from blood, taken in a trial of the OX40 agonist ivuxolimab. These receptors came from an adult with an advanced solid tumor such as melanoma, head and neck, liver or kidney cancer.

In its sample, this clone was seen once. The sample has other DNA sequences that encode this CDR3 too. The V call is TRBV28, the J call TRBJ1-1, with D hard to call. Germline V CDR1 and CDR2: MDHEN, SYDVKM. The CDR3 extends over 12 amino acids. The V end was cut by 2 bases, the J end by 5 bases, with 6 bases between. CDR3 DNA: TGTGCCAGCAGTTTAAGAGGGACTGAAGCTTTCTTT. Translating gives CASSLRGTEAFF.

V is TRBV6-5 and J is TRBJ1-2; the D gene is possibly TRBD1 (6 bases). Between the trimmed V and J ends, which lost 4 bases and 2 bases, there was a span of 8 bases. The CDR3 extends over 13 amino acids. Germline CDR1 is MNHEY and CDR2 is SVGAGI. The CDR3 DNA is TGTGCCAGCAGTTCCACAGGGAACTATGGCTACACCTTC. Translating gives CASSSTGNYGYTF.

The chain has TRBV7-2 and TRBJ1-5, with D perhaps matching TRBD1 (5 bases). Trimming cost V 3 bases and J 6 bases, with 15 bases left between them. The V gene's germline CDR1 is SGHTA and CDR2 FQGNSA. The CDR3 length is 15 residues. CDR3 amino acids: CASSFFQGSGQPQHF. CDR3 coding DNA: TGTGCCAGCAGCTTTTTTCAGGGATCGGGTCAGCCCCAGCATTTT. Combining the CDR3 with reference TRBV7-2 and TRBJ1-5 gives the whole variable domain GAGVSQSPSNKVTEKGKDVELRCDPISGHTALYWYRQSLGQGLEFLIYFQGNSAPDKSGLPSDRFSAERTGGSVSTLTIQRTQQEDSAVYLCASSFFQGSGQPQHFGDGTRLSIL.

This clone was seen just once. The chain links TRBV10-2 to TRBJ2-3, with D possibly being TRBD1 (5 bases). The V gene's germline CDR1 is WSHSY and CDR2 SAAADI. CDR3 length: 13 residues. The V gene lost 6 bases and the J gene lost 3 bases, with 10 bases spanning the gap. Here the CDR3 DNA reads TGCGCCAGCAGCCAGGGAAGGACAGATACGCAGTATTTT. Translating it yields CASSQGRTDTQYF.

The CDR3 loop is CASSQTPGLAGGTDNEQFF. The CDR3 DNA sequence: TGTGCCAGCAGTCAGACTCCGGGACTAGCGGGAGGTACCGACAATGAGCAGTTCTTC. The V gene is TRBV27, the J gene TRBJ2-1; 15 bases are a match to TRBD2. CDR1 and CDR2 from the germline V gene are MNHEY and SMNVEV (reference sequence). The J segment lost 5 bases and the V segment lost 5 bases, leaving 13 bases of the junction unmatched. The CDR3 totals 19 residues.

The chain carries TRBV4-3 and TRBJ2-7; 11 bases are shared with TRBD2. With V trimmed by 3 bases and J by 6 bases, 7 bases remained unmatched. The length of the CDR3 is 15 residues. Germline V gives CDR1 LGHNA, CDR2 YSLEER. CDR3 coding DNA: TGCGCCAGCAGCCACGGACTAGCGGGTGCCAGCGAGCAGTACTTC. This sequence encodes CASSHGLAGASEQYF.

The chain combines TRBV19 with TRBJ1-5; D might be TRBD1 (5 bases). Trimming left V 1 base short and J 2 bases short, with 12 bases between. Per germline, CDR1 LNHDA and CDR2 SQIVND (reference sequence). The CDR3 spans 16 residues. The DNA of the CDR3 is TGTGCCAGTAGTATAGGGGCAGGGAAAGGCAATCAGCCCCAGCATTTT. It specifies CASSIGAGKGNQPQHF.

The rearrangement joins TRBV4-1 to TRBJ2-2, with D uncertain. This CDR3 is 17 amino acids long. CDR1 and CDR2 from the germline V gene are MGHRA and YSYEKL. V was cut by 4 bases and J by 0 bases, with 15 bases left in between. The DNA for the CDR3 is TGCGCCAGCAGCCCGGCGCGGCAGGACCCGAACACCGGGGAGCTGTTTTTT. Translated: CASSPARQDPNTGELFF.

V and J are TRBV6-5 and TRBJ2-7; 9 bases are a match to TRBD2. This CDR3 is 15 amino acids long. The germline gives CDR1 MNHEY, CDR2 SVGAGI. Trimming cost V 3 bases and J 6 bases; bases outside gene matches: 9. CDR3 protein: CASSYASSGRSEQYF. As DNA, the CDR3 is TGTGCCAGCAGTTATGCGTCCAGCGGGAGGTCCGAGCAGTACTTC.

The rearrangement joins TRBV19 to TRBJ2-7; weak D call: TRBD1 (5 bases). The CDR3 has 14 amino acids. The V end lost 1 base, the J end lost 2 bases, and 9 bases lay between the germline ends. The germline V gene has CDR1 LNHDA and CDR2 SQIVND (reference sequence). CDR3 sequence (DNA): TGTGCCAGTAGTATAGGGGCAGGGCCCTACGAGCAGTACTTC. Protein: CASSIGAGPYEQYF.

The V and J genes are TRBV27 and TRBJ1-1, with 9 bases aligning to TRBD1. Germline trimming cut 1 base from V and 3 bases from J; bases unmatched to any gene: 3. Germline V gene lookup returns CDR1 MNHEY and CDR2 SMNVEV (reference sequence). This CDR3 contains 15 residues. DNA of the CDR3: TGTGCCAGCAGTTTATTGGGACAGGGTGACACTGAAGCTTTCTTT. This gives the protein CASSLLGQGDTEAFF.

This rearrangement joins TRBV6-5 to TRBJ1-1; maybe TRBD1 (6 bases). The V end was cut by 1 base, the J end by 1 base, with 10 bases between. Per germline, CDR1 MNHEY and CDR2 SVGAGI. CDR3 length: 15 residues. The CDR3 DNA reads as TGTGCCAGCAGTTACTTGGGGACACAGAACACTGAAGCTTTCTTT. Its protein is CASSYLGTQNTEAFF.

V and J are TRBV4-1 and TRBJ2-1, with a possible D match to TRBD2 (6 bases). The CDR3 is 13 residues long. V lost 1 base to trimming and J lost 7 bases, with 8 bases between them. Germline V CDR1 and CDR2: MGHRA, YSYEKL. The CDR3 nucleotides read TGCGCCAGCAGCCAAGTGGGGGGAAATGAGCAGTTCTTC. This codes for CASSQVGGNEQFF.

J is TRBJ2-7 and V is TRBV7-8, with 7 bases fitting TRBD1. Germline assignment: CDR1 SGHVS and CDR2 FQNEAQ. Trimming removed 5 bases from V and 2 bases from J; junction bases left unmatched: 3. CDR3 length equals 13 residues. The CDR3 DNA sequence: TGTGCCAGCAGCGCTGGGACAGCCTACGAGCAGTACGTC. Its protein is CASSAGTAYEQYV.

This clone was counted once. The rearrangement links TRBV5-4 to TRBJ2-3; D possibly corresponds to TRBD2 (5 bases). The CDR3 spans 13 residues. Between the trimmed V and J ends, which lost 4 bases and 5 bases, there was a span of 11 bases. CDR1 and CDR2 (germline): SGHNT, YYREEE (reference sequence). The CDR3 reads CASSRTRGDTQYF. The CDR3 DNA is TGTGCCAGCAGCCGTACCCGGGGAGATACGCAGTATTTT.